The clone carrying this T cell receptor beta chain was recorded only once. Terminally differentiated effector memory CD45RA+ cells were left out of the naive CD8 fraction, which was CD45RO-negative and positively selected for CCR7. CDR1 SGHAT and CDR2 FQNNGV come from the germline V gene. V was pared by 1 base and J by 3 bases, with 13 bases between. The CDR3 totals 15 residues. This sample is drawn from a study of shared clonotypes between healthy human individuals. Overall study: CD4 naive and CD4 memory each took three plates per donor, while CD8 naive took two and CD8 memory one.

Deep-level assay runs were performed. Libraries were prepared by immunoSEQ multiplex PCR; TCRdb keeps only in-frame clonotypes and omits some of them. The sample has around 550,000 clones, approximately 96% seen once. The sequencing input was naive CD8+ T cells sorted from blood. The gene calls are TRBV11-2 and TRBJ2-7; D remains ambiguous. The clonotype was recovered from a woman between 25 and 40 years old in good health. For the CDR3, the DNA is TGTGCCAGCAGCTTAGTACCGCTAACCCTCTACGAGCAGTACTTC. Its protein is CASSLVPLTLYEQYF.